This passage covers 11 T cell receptor beta chains from one sample sequenced in a study of blood T cell repertoires in COVID-19. This table comes from immunoSEQ multiplex PCR, and its TCRdb copy is limited to in-frame clones, with some not included. The table shows 350,000 or so clones, with over 75% occurring only once. Sequenced: PBMCs or T cells enriched from blood (not recorded which). These TCRs come from a woman in her thirties who had recovered from COVID-19.

This clone was observed a single time. V is TRBV21-1 and J is TRBJ2-2; TRBD1 reflects the table's D call only, with no check against the DNA. TRBV21-1 is given as a pseudogene. CDR3 size: 18 residues. CDR3 in amino acids: CASSNWSAGSPNTGELFF. DNA for the CDR3: TGTGCCAGCAGCAATTGGTCGGCAGGGTCGCCGAACACCGGGGAGCTGTTTTTT.

This clone was observed once. The chain combines TRBV5-1 with TRBJ1-2; 10 bases fit TRBD1. Losses at the gene ends were 3 bases for V and 8 bases for J; bases not matched to a gene: 13. The length of the CDR3 is 16 residues. CDR1 and CDR2 from the germline V gene are SGHRS and YFSETQ. For the CDR3, the DNA is TGCGCCAGCAGCTCTACCTCGGGACAGGGGTTCCGGGGCTACACCTTC. It specifies CASSSTSGQGFRGYTF.

This chain joins TRBV5-1 and TRBJ1-4; D is unclear. The CDR3 has 16 amino acids. Trimming cost V 0 bases and J 2 bases, with 11 bases left between them. Germline CDR1 is SGHRS and CDR2 is YFSETQ. The CDR3 is CASSLAGSVTNEKLFF. For the CDR3, the DNA is TGCGCCAGCAGCTTGGCAGGATCGGTGACTAATGAAAAACTGTTTTTT.

The chain has TRBV15 and TRBJ1-2, with D tentatively TRBD1 (5 bases). The CDR3 runs 12 residues. Between the trimmed V and J ends, which lost 6 bases and 3 bases, there was a span of 8 bases. Germline CDR1 and CDR2: LNHNV and YYDKDF (reference sequence). The CDR3: CATRSGYYGYTF. The CDR3 DNA is TGTGCCACCAGGTCAGGGTACTATGGCTACACCTTC.

This sequence joins TRBV7-2 and TRBJ1-1; TRBD1 is a possible D gene (6 bases). Trimming stripped 3 bases from V and 1 base from J, with 12 bases between. This CDR3 contains 15 residues. Germline V gives CDR1 SGHTA, CDR2 FQGNSA. The DNA of the CDR3 is TGTGCCAGCAGCTTGCAGGGGACCTCGAACACTGAAGCTTTCTTT. It codes for CASSLQGTSNTEAFF. Full variable domain (rest looked up from reference TRBV7-2 and TRBJ1-1): GAGVSQSPSNKVTEKGKDVELRCDPISGHTALYWYRQSLGQGLEFLIYFQGNSAPDKSGLPSDRFSAERTGGSVSTLTIQRTQQEDSAVYLCASSLQGTSNTEAFFGQGTRLTVV.

The chain is built from TRBV5-4 and TRBJ2-2; D not resolved. Trimming cost V 3 bases and J 4 bases, with 16 bases left between them. There are 16 residues in the CDR3. The germline gives CDR1 SGHNT, CDR2 YYREEE (reference sequence). The CDR3 spells CASSSSQSSTTGELFF. As DNA, the CDR3 is TGTGCCAGCAGCTCATCACAGAGCAGCACCACCGGGGAGCTGTTTTTT. Complete variable domain (other parts from reference TRBV5-4 and TRBJ2-2): ETGVTQSPTHLIKTRGQQVTLRCSSQSGHNTVSWYQQALGQGPQFIFQYYREEENGRGNFPPRFSGLQFPNYSSELNVNALELDDSALYLCASSSSQSSTTGELFFGEGSRLTVL.

The V call is TRBV19, the J call TRBJ2-1; tentative D call: TRBD1 (6 bases). Germline V gives CDR1 LNHDA, CDR2 SQIVND (reference sequence). This CDR3 region has 16 residues. The germline V and J ends were trimmed by 3 bases and 0 bases, with 12 bases remaining between them. The CDR3 here is CASSIGDTSSYNEQFF. DNA for the CDR3: TGTGCCAGTAGTATTGGGGACACCAGCTCCTACAATGAGCAGTTCTTC.

This clone was counted once. This rearrangement joins TRBV6-2 or TRBV6-3 to TRBJ1-2; D is perhaps TRBD1 (5 bases). This CDR3 contains 13 residues. The V gene's germline CDR1 is MNHEY and CDR2 SVGEGT. The ends were cut back, 5 bases at V and 7 bases at J, with 14 bases in the middle. The CDR3 loop reads CASSAEGRGGYTF. For the CDR3, the DNA is TGTGCCAGCAGTGCGGAGGGGCGCGGTGGCTACACCTTC.

The V and J genes are TRBV5-1 and TRBJ2-7, with TRBD1 identical over 10 bases. The CDR3 has 16 residues. V lost 3 bases and J lost 3; bases outside the gene matches: 9. The V gene's germline CDR1 is SGHRS and CDR2 YFSETQ. This chain's CDR3 is CASSSGGTGEVYEQYF. The CDR3, as DNA: TGCGCCAGCAGCTCCGGTGGGACAGGGGAGGTCTACGAGCAGTACTTC.

V is TRBV7-2 and J is TRBJ2-7, with TRBD2 identical over 9 bases. CDR1 SGHTA and CDR2 FQGNSA come from the germline V gene. The CDR3 has 12 residues. With V trimmed by 7 bases and J by 4 bases, 2 bases remained unmatched. CDR3 residues: CASTGLAYEQYF. For the CDR3, the DNA is TGTGCCAGCACGGGACTAGCTTACGAGCAGTACTTC.

The J gene is TRBJ1-2, the V gene TRBV30; D remains ambiguous. Trimming stripped 5 bases from V and 3 bases from J, with 13 bases between. The CDR3 has 13 residues. Germline V CDR1 and CDR2: GTSNPN, SVGIG (reference sequence). CDR3: CAWDEEGHYGYTF. DNA for the CDR3: TGTGCCTGGGACGAGGAGGGCCACTATGGCTACACCTTC.